These T cell receptor beta chains were read from a single sample in a study of OX40 agonist ivuxolimab in advanced cancers. TCRdb's table, derived via immunoSEQ multiplex PCR, lists solely in-frame clones and lacks some. The table lists about 62,000 clones, about 91% of them singletons. The specimen comprised CD4+ or CD8+ T cells sorted from blood, sampled in a trial of the OX40 agonist ivuxolimab. These receptors originate from an adult with an advanced solid tumor such as melanoma, head and neck, liver or kidney cancer. Both conserved end residues are part of each CDR3. The D gene is left open where the match is weak. Only some rows state a clone size, as once, few, many or a class for expanded clones.

TRBJ1-6 TRBV14 16 - - CASSQDGAGSDSPLHF TGTGCCAGCAGCCAAGATGGGGCCGGGTCGGATTCACCCCTCCACTTT
TRBJ2-3 TRBV5-1 17 - TRBD2 CASSSPLAGGPTDTQYF TGCGCCAGCAGCTCTCCCCTAGCGGGAGGGCCCACAGATACGCAGTATTTT
TRBJ1-5 TRBV27 14 - - CASSLSAGHQPQHF TGTGCCAGCAGTTTATCGGCAGGGCATCAGCCCCAGCATTTT
TRBJ1-5 TRBV19 14 - TRBD1 CASSIGTVNQPQHF TGTGCCAGTAGTATCGGGACAGTAAATCAGCCCCAGCATTTT
TRBJ1-1 TRBV4-1 14 - - CASSQATGNTEAFF TGCGCCAGCAGCCAAGCTACGGGAAACACTGAAGCTTTCTTT
TRBJ1-1 TRBV6-1 13 - - CASSEFKWTEAFF TGTGCCAGCAGTGAATTTAAGTGGACTGAAGCTTTCTTT
TRBJ2-5 TRBV7-3 16 - - CASSLYGLSYQETQYF TGTGCCAGCAGCTTATATGGGTTGTCTTACCAAGAGACCCAGTACTTC
TRBJ2-2 TRBV13 13 - - CASARTDTGELFF TGTGCCAGCGCCCGGACAGACACCGGGGAGCTGTTTTTT
TRBJ2-7 TRBV29-1 13 - - CSVHPTGSYEQYF TGCAGCGTCCACCCGACAGGTTCCTACGAGCAGTACTTC
TRBJ2-1 TRBV19 15 - - CASSIVIIPRNEQFF TGTGCCAGTAGTATCGTAATTATCCCCCGCAATGAGCAGTTCTTC
TRBJ1-4 TRBV4-1 15 - - CASSQTEAGWTKLFF TGCGCCAGCAGCCAAACGGAGGCAGGGTGGACAAAACTGTTTTTT
TRBJ2-7 TRBV12-5 12 - - CASGDQGYEQYF TGTGCTAGTGGGGACCAGGGTTACGAGCAGTACTTC
TRBJ2-3 TRBV2 14 - - CASSWTKRTDTQYF TGTGCCAGCAGTTGGACTAAACGCACAGATACGCAGTATTTT
TRBJ2-7 TRBV18 14 - - CASSPETYYYEQYF TGTGCCAGCTCACCAGAGACATACTACTACGAGCAGTACTTC
TRBJ1-1 TRBV19 15 - - CASSIGLGVNTEAFF TGTGCCAGTAGTATCGGGCTGGGTGTGAACACTGAAGCTTTCTTT
TRBJ1-4 TRBV4-2 16 few TRBD1 CASSPLPTGLDEKLFF TGTGCCAGCAGCCCCCTCCCGACAGGGTTGGATGAAAAACTGTTTTTT
TRBJ2-5 TRBV9 16 - - CASSGAPGHPGETQYF TGTGCCAGCAGCGGAGCACCGGGACACCCAGGGGAGACCCAGTACTTC
TRBJ2-1 TRBV7-3 15 - TRBD2 CASSPGTSGYNEQFF TGTGCCAGCAGCCCGGGGACTAGCGGATACAATGAGCAGTTCTTC
TRBJ2-1 TRBV19 11 - - CASSGPAEQFF TGTGCCTCGTCAGGACCCGCTGAGCAGTTCTTC
TRBJ1-2 TRBV9 13 - TRBD1 CASSATGNYGYTF TGTGCCAGCAGCGCGACAGGGAACTATGGCTACACCTTC